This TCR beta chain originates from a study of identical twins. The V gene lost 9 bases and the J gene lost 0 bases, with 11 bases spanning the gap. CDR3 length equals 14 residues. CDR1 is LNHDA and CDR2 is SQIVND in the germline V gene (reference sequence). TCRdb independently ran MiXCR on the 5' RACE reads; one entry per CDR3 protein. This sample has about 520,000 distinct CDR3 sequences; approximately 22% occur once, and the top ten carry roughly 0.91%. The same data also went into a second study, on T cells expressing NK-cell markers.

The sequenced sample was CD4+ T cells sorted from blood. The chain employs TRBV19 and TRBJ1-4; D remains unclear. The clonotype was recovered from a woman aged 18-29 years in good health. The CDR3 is CASPEIPTNEKLFF. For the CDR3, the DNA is TGTGCCAGCCCGGAGATTCCAACTAATGAAAAACTGTTTTTT.